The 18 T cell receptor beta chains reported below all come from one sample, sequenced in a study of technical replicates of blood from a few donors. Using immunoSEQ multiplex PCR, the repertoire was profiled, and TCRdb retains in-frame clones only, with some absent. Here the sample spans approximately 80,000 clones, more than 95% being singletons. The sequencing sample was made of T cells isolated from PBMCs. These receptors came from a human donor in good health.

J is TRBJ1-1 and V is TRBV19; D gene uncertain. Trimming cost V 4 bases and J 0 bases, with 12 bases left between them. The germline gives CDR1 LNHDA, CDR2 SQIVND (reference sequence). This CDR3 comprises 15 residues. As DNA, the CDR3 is TGTGCCAGTAGTACAGGTAATTCAATGAACACTGAAGCTTTCTTT. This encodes CASSTGNSMNTEAFF.

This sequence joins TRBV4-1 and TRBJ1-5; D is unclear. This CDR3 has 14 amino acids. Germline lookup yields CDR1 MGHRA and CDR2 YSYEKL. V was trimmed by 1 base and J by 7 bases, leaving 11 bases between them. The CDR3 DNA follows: TGCGCCAGCAGCCAAGGTCACACCTCCCAGCCCCAGCATTTT. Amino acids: CASSQGHTSQPQHF.

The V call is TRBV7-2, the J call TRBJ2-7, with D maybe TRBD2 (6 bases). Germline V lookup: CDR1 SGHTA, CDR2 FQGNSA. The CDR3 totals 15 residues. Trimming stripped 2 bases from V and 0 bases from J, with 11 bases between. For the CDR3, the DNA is TGTGCCAGCAGCTTATCGGGGGTTCTCTCCTACGAGCAGTACTTC. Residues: CASSLSGVLSYEQYF.

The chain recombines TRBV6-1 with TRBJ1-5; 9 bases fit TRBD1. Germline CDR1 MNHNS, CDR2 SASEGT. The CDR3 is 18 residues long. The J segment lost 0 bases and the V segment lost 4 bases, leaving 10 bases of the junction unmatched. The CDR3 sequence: CASSARDRAKYSNQPQHF. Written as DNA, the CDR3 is TGTGCCAGCAGTGCCCGGGACAGGGCTAAATATAGCAATCAGCCCCAGCATTTT.

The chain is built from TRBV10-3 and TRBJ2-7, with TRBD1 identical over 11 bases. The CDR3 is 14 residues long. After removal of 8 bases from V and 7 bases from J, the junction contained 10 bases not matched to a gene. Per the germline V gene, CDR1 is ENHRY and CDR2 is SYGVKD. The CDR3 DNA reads TGTGCCATCGACCCGGGACAGGGGGTAAATGAGCAGTACTTC. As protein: CAIDPGQGVNEQYF.

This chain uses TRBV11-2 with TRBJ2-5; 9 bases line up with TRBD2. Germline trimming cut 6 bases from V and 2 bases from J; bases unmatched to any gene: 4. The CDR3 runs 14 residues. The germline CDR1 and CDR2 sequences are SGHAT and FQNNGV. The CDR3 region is CASSPTSGQETQYF. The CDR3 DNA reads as TGTGCCAGCAGTCCGACTAGCGGACAAGAGACCCAGTACTTC. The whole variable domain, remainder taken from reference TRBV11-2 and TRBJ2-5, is EAGVAQSPRYKIIEKRQSVAFWCNPISGHATLYWYQQILGQGPKLLIQFQNNGVVDDSQLPKDRFSAERLKGVDSTLKIQPAKLEDSAVYLCASSPTSGQETQYFGPGTRLLVL.

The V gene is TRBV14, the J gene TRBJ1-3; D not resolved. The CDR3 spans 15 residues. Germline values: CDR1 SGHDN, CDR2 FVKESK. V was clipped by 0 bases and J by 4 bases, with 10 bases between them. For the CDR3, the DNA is TGTGCCAGCAGCCAAGAGATGGGAGCCGGAAACACCATATATTTT. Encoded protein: CASSQEMGAGNTIYF.

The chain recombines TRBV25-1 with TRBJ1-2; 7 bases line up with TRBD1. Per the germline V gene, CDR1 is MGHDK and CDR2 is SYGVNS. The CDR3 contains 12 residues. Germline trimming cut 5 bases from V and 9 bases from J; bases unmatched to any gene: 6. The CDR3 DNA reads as TGTGCCAGCAGTAGAACAGGGGAAAGCTACACCTTC. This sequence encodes CASSRTGESYTF.

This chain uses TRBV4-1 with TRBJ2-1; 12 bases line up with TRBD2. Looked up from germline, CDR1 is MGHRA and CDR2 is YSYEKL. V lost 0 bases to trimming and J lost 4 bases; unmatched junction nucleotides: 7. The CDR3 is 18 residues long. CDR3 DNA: TGCGCCAGCAGCCAAGATCGCGGACTAGCGGGGTCGTACAATGAGCAGTTCTTC. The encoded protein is CASSQDRGLAGSYNEQFF.

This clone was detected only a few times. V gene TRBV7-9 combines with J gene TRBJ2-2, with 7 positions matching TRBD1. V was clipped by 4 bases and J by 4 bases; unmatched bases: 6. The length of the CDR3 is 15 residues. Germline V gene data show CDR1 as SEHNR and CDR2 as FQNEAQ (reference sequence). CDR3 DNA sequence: TGTGCCAGCAGCTCGCCGGGACAGCGCACCGGGGAGCTGTTTTTT. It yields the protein CASSSPGQRTGELFF.

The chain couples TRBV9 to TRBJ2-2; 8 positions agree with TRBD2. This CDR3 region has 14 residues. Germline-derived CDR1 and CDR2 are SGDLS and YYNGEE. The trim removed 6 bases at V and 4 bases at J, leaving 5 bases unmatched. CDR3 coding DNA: TGTGCCAGCAATAAACTAGCGGCCACCGGGGAGCTGTTTTTT. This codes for CASNKLAATGELFF.

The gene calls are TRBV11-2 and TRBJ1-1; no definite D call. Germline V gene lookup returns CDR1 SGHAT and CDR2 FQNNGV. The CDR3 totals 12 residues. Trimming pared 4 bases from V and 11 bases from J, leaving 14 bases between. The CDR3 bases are TGTGCCAGCAGCTCTTTGTCTAGAGCGGCTTTCTTT. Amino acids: CASSSLSRAAFF. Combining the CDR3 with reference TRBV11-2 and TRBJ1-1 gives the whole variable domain EAGVAQSPRYKIIEKRQSVAFWCNPISGHATLYWYQQILGQGPKLLIQFQNNGVVDDSQLPKDRFSAERLKGVDSTLKIQPAKLEDSAVYLCASSSLSRAAFFGQGTRLTVV.

The CDR3 here is CASSASSYEQYF. The CDR3 DNA follows: TGTGCCAGCAGTGCCAGCTCCTACGAGCAGTACTTC. V and J are TRBV6-5 and TRBJ2-7; D gene unclear. The CDR3 totals 12 residues. Deletions cut 5 bases from V and 0 bases from J, with 5 bases between. CDR1 and CDR2 (germline): MNHEY, SVGAGI.

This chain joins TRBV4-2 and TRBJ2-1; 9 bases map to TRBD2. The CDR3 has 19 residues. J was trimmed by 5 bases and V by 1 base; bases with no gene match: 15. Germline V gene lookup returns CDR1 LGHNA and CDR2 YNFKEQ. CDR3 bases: TGTGCCAGCAGCCAAGGGTTCTGGTTTGCGGGGGGGCTCCACAATGAGCAGTTCTTC. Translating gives CASSQGFWFAGGLHNEQFF.

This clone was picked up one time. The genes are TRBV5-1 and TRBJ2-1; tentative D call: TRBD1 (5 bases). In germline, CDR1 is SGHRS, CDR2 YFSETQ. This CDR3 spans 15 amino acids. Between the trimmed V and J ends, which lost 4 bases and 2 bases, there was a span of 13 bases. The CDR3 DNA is TGCGCCAGCAGCGTCAGGGCCTCCACCTACAATGAGCAGTTCTTC. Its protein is CASSVRASTYNEQFF.

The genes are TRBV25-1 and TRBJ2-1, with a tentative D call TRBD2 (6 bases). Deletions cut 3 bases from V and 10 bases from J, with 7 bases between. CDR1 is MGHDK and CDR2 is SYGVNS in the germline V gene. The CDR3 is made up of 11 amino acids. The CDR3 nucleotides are TGTGCCAGCAGTGACCGGGGGGAGCAGTTCTTC. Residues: CASSDRGEQFF.

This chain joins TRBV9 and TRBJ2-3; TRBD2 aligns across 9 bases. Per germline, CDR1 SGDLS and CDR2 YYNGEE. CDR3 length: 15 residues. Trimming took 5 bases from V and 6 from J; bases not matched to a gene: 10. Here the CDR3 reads CASRVGLAGKDTQYF. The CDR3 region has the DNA TGTGCCAGCAGGGTTGGTCTAGCGGGAAAGGATACGCAGTATTTT.

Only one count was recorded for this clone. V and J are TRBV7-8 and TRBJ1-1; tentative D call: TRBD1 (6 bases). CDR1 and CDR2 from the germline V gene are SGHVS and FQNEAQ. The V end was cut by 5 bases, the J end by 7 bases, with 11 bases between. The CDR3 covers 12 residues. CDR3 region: CASSPATGEAFF. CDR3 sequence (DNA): TGTGCCAGCAGCCCGGCGACAGGTGAAGCTTTCTTT.